This TCR beta chain appears in the sequencing data of a study of blood T cell repertoires in COVID-19. This CDR3 is 15 amino acids long. CDR1 and CDR2 (germline): SGHRS, YFSETQ. V dropped 4 bases and J dropped 7; count of bases not matched to a gene: 9. Original data processing: Nucleated cell counts were estimated from reference gene primer amplification. Assay used: immunoSEQ multiplex PCR; TCRdb lists only in-frame clones, some missing. V and J calls and clone size follow that table, whereas D and trimming were derived from the DNA. The sample lists approximately 89,000 clones; 87% were seen once. V usage is TRBV5-1 and J usage is TRBJ2-2, with 8 bases matching TRBD1. The source of this sequence is a man aged 65-85 years with acute or convalescent COVID-19. Sequenced sample: peripheral blood. The CDR3 protein is CASSPGQGIGGELFF. The CDR3 region has the DNA TGCGCCAGCAGCCCCGGACAGGGCATCGGCGGGGAGCTGTTTTTT.